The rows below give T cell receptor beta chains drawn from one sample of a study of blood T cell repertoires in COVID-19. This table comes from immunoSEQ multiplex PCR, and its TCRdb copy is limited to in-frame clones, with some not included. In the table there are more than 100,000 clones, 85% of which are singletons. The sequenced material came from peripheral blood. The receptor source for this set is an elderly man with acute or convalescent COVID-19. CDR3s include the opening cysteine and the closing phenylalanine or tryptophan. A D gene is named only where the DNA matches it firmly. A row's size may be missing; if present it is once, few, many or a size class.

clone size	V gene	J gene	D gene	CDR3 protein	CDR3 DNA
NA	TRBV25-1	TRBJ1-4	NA	CASIEAGATNEKLFF	TGTGCCAGCATTGAAGCGGGGGCGACTAATGAAAAACTGTTTTTT
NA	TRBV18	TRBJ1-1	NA	CASSPQNRVEAFF	TGTGCCAGCTCACCACAAAACAGGGTTGAAGCTTTCTTT
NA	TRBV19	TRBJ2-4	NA	CASSIFASSDNGGIQYF	TGTGCCAGTAGTATTTTCGCTAGCTCGGACAACGGGGGCATTCAGTACTTC
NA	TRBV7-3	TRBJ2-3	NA	CASSLRVGSSTDTQYF	TGTGCCAGCAGCTTAAGGGTCGGGTCTAGCACAGATACGCAGTATTTT
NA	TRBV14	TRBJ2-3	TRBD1	CASSQGLQGLYTDTQYF	TGTGCCAGCAGCCAAGGATTACAGGGGCTCTACACAGATACGCAGTATTTT
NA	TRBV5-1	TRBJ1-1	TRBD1	CASSLQTGRGSTEAFF	TGCGCCAGCAGCTTGCAGACAGGGAGAGGGAGCACTGAAGCTTTCTTT
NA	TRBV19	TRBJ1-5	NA	CARKRVQGQPQHF	TGTGCCAGGAAGAGAGTCCAGGGCCAGCCCCAGCATTTT
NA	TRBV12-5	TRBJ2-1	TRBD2	CASGLASSGLAGGSNEQFF	TGTGCTAGTGGTTTGGCCTCTTCGGGACTAGCGGGAGGCTCCAATGAGCAGTTCTTC
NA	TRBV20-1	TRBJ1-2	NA	CSARDLPGYTF	TGCAGTGCTAGGGACTTGCCTGGCTACACCTTC
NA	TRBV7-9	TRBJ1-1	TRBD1	CASSITTTGGGTEAFF	TGTGCCAGCAGCATCACCACGACAGGGGGCGGGACTGAAGCTTTCTTT
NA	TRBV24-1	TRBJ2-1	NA	CATSAPGGERGEQFF	TGTGCCACCAGTGCTCCCGGAGGGGAAAGGGGTGAGCAGTTCTTC
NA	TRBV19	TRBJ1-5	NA	CASSINPGGNQPQHF	TGTGCCAGTAGTATCAACCCAGGAGGCAATCAGCCCCAGCATTTC
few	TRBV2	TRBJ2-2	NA	CASSETGSTGELFF	TGTGCCAGCAGTGAAACGGGGTCCACCGGGGAGCTGTTTTTT
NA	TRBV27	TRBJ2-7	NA	CASSLPPESSYEQYF	TGTGCCAGCAGTTTACCCCCAGAAAGCTCCTACGAGCAGTACTTC
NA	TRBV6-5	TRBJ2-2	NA	CATTREPNTGELFF	TGTGCCACCACGAGGGAACCGAACACCGGGGAGCTGTTTTTT
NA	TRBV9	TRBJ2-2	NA	CASSRLTGGTNTGELFF	TGTGCCAGCAGCCGATTGACAGGCGGCACAAACACCGGGGAGCTGTTTTTT
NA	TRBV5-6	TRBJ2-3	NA	CASSYILVTDTQYF	TGTGCCAGCAGCTATATCCTAGTTACAGATACGCAGTATTTT
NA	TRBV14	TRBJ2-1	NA	CASSQDRLVPFF	TGTGCCAGCAGCCAAGATAGGCTAGTACCGTTCTTC
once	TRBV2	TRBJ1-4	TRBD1	CASRPGQGNEKLFF	TGTGCCAGCAGACCGGGACAGGGGAATGAAAAACTGTTTTTT
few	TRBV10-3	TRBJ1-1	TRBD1	CAISASGQGDTEAFF	TGTGCCATCAGCGCCTCCGGACAGGGTGACACTGAAGCTTTCTTT
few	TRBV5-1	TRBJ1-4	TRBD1	CASSSIQGESGKLFF	TGCGCCAGCAGCTCGATCCAGGGGGAGAGTGGAAAACTGTTTTTT
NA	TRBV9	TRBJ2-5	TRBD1	CASSGGTGLETQYF	TGTGCCAGCAGCGGAGGGACAGGGTTAGAGACCCAGTACTTC
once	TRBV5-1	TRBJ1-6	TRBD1	CASGLSGTGDSPLHF	TGCGCCAGCGGACTCTCCGGGACAGGCGATTCACCCCTCCACTTT
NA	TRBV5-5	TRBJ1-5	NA	CASSLVPREDQPQHF	TGTGCCAGCAGCTTGGTTCCCAGGGAAGATCAGCCCCAGCATTTT
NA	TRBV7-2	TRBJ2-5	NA	CASSFSGGRQETQYF	TGTGCCAGCAGTTTCTCCGGGGGGCGGCAAGAGACCCAGTACTTC
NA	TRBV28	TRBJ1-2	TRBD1	CASKPGGGYGYTF	TGTGCCAGCAAACCAGGGGGCGGGTATGGCTACACCTTC
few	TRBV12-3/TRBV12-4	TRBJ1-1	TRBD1	CASSSDRTEAFF	TGTGCCAGCAGCTCGGACAGGACTGAAGCTTTCTTT
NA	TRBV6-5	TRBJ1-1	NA	CASSYGRNTEAFF	TGTGCCAGCAGTTACGGCAGAAACACTGAAGCTTTCTTT
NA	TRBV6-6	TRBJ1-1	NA	CASMGGAMNTEAFF	TGTGCCAGCATGGGGGGGGCTATGAACACTGAAGCTTTCTTT
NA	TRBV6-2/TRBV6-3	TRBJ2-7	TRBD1	CASSYSPRTDRPYEQYF	TGTGCCAGCAGTTACAGCCCTCGAACGGACAGGCCCTACGAGCAGTACTTC
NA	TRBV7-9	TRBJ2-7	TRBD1	CASSSIGQDEQYF	TGTGCCAGCAGCTCCATCGGACAGGACGAGCAGTACTTC
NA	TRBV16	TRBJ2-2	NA	CASSQTGYTGELFF	TGTGCCAGCAGCCAAACGGGGTACACCGGGGAGCTGTTTTTT
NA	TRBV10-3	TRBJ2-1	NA	CATELSGVGDEQFF	TGTGCCACCGAGCTTAGCGGAGTTGGGGATGAGCAGTTCTTC
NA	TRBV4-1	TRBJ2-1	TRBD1	CASSPRDRLSNEQFF	TGCGCCAGCAGCCCAAGGGACAGGCTCTCCAATGAGCAGTTCTTC
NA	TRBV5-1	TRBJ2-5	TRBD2	CASSFAGGAGETQYF	TGCGCCAGCAGCTTCGCGGGGGGAGCGGGAGAGACCCAGTACTTC
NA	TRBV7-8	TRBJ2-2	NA	CASGPLAGELFF	TGTGCCAGCGGGCCTTTGGCCGGGGAGCTGTTTTTT
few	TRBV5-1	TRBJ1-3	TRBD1	CASRTGEGNTIYF	TGCGCCAGCCGGACAGGGGAGGGAAACACCATATATTTT
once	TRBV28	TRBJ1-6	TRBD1	CASRAPDRANSPLHF	TGTGCCAGCAGAGCTCCGGACAGGGCTAATTCACCCCTCCACTTT
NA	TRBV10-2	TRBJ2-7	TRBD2	CASSEGLAAPQQYF	TGCGCCAGCAGTGAGGGACTAGCGGCACCTCAGCAGTACTTC
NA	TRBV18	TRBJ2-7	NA	CASSPQRQLQYF	TGTGCCAGCTCACCACAGAGACAGTTGCAGTACTTC
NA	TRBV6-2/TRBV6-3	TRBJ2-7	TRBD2	CASSLPTTSGRSYEQYF	TGTGCCAGCAGCCTACCCACGACTAGCGGGAGATCCTACGAGCAGTACTTC
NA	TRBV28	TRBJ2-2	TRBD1	CASSPQGRNTGELFF	TGTGCCAGCAGCCCACAGGGGCGGAACACCGGGGAGCTGTTTTTT
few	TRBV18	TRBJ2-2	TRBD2	CASSSGLAGDTGELFF	TGTGCCAGCTCATCCGGACTAGCGGGAGACACCGGGGAGCTGTTTTTT
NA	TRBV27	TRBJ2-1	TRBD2	CASSSSLAGGGNEQFF	TGTGCCAGCAGCTCCAGTCTAGCGGGAGGCGGGAATGAGCAGTTCTTC
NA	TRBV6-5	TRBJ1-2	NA	CASERGYGYTF	TGTGCCAGCGAGCGGGGGTATGGCTACACCTTC
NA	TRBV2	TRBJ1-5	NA	CASSEAGYSNQPQHF	TGTGCCAGCAGTGAGGCAGGGTATAGCAATCAGCCCCAGCATTTT
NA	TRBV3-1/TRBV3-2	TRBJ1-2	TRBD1	CASSQGPSGQGNGYTF	TGTGCCAGCAGCCAGGGTCCCTCGGGACAGGGGAATGGCTACACCTTC
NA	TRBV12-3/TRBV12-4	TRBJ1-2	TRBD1	CASRPQGYGYTF	TGTGCCAGCAGACCACAGGGGTATGGCTACACCTTC
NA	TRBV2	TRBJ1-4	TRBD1	CASSSDRTTNEKLFF	TGTGCCAGCAGTTCGGACAGGACAACTAATGAAAAACTGTTTTTT
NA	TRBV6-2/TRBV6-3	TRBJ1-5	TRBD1	CASSYSEGRDRHNQPQHF	TGTGCCAGCAGTTACTCGGAGGGCCGGGACAGGCACAATCAGCCCCAGCATTTT
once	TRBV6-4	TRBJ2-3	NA	CASSATGFSTDTQYF	TGTGCCAGCAGTGCAACAGGGTTTAGCACAGATACGCAGTATTTT